Listed below are T cell receptor beta chains from one sample, sequenced in a study of identical twins' blood T cells. Via MiXCR, TCRdb re-called the 5' RACE reads, giving one row per CDR3 protein. Here the sample spans over a thousand distinct CDR3 sequences, more than 70% being singletons. Sequencing was performed on PBMCs. Receptors were obtained from a woman aged 18-49 years in good health. CDR3s include the opening cysteine and the closing phenylalanine or tryptophan. A D gene is named only where the DNA matches it firmly. Clone size, where shown, is once, few, many, or a class for clones that have expanded.

>11|TRBV6-2/TRBV6-3|TRBJ2-2|-|-
TGTGCCAGCCGACTAGGTCAGGAGCTGTTTTTT
CASRLGQELFF
>14|TRBV11-3|TRBJ2-2|-|-
TGTGCCAGCAGCTTAGATTTCAACACCGGGGAGCTGTTTTTT
CASSLDFNTGELFF
>12|TRBV11-3|TRBJ2-3|-|-
TGTGCCAGCAGCCGGGCCTTCGGTACGCAGTATTTT
CASSRAFGTQYF
>14|TRBV6-5|TRBJ1-1|large|-
TGTGCCAGCAGTTACGGGGGGGCAAACACTGAAGCTTTCTTT
CASSYGGANTEAFF
>12|TRBV6-5|TRBJ1-2|-|-
TGTGCCAGCAGTTTGACGAACTATGGCTACACCTTC
CASSLTNYGYTF
>17|TRBV18|TRBJ1-5|few|TRBD1
TGTGCCAGCTCACCACCTGGGACAGGGGTTAGCAATCAGCCCCAGCATTTT
CASSPPGTGVSNQPQHF
>13|TRBV29-1|TRBJ2-3|-|-
TGCAGCGTCCAGGGGTTGGGCACAGATACGCAGTATTTT
CSVQGLGTDTQYF
>16|TRBV23-1|TRBJ1-1|-|TRBD1
TGCGCCAGCAGTCAATCTTGGACAGGGAAGAGCACTGAAGCTTTCTTT
CASSQSWTGKSTEAFF
>13|TRBV7-3|TRBJ2-7|-|-
TGTGCCAGCAGCTTAATTCTTGGCAACGAGCAGTACTTC
CASSLILGNEQYF
>12|TRBV7-6|TRBJ2-3|-|-
TGTGCCAGCAGCGGGGTCACAGATACGCAGTATTTT
CASSGVTDTQYF
>15|TRBV20-1|TRBJ1-2|-|-
TGCAGTGCTAGAGTTCTCAAGCGGGGAGACCATGGCTACACCTTC
CSARVLKRGDHGYTF
>14|TRBV6-2/TRBV6-3|TRBJ1-5|-|-
TGTGCCAGCAGTTACAGGGGTTCTAATCAGCCCCAGCATTTT
CASSYRGSNQPQHF
>14|TRBV29-1|TRBJ1-4|once|TRBD1
TGCAGCGTTAAAAACAGGGGGCGGGATGAAAAACTGTTTTTT
CSVKNRGRDEKLFF
>16|TRBV7-2|TRBJ1-5|-|-
TGTGCCAGCAGTTTCTATGGTCGGGGCTACGATCAGCCCCAGCATTTT
CASSFYGRGYDQPQHF
>16|TRBV11-3|TRBJ2-3|-|-
TGTGCCAGCAGCTTAGATGAGGGACCGCTTGCAGATACGCAGTATTTT
CASSLDEGPLADTQYF
>14|TRBV7-6|TRBJ2-2|-|-
TGTGCCAGCAGCTTGGACCACAACACCGGGGAGCTGTTTTTT
CASSLDHNTGELFF
>13|TRBV28|TRBJ1-1|-|-
TGTGCCAGCATCAACGGAGGGGACACTGAAGCTTTCTTT
CASINGGDTEAFF
>15|TRBV10-3|TRBJ1-1|few|-
TGTGCCATCAGCGGGTCCGGAAAGGTTGGCACTGAAGCTTTCTTT
CAISGSGKVGTEAFF
>13|TRBV7-7|TRBJ1-1|-|-
TGTGCTAGCAGCTCGCAGGAGAACACTGAAGCTTTCTTT
CASSSQENTEAFF
>14|TRBV7-6|TRBJ1-3|few|-
TGTGCCAGCAGCTTCCGGGCCCAAAGAAACACCATATATTTT
CASSFRAQRNTIYF
>13|TRBV10-3|TRBJ1-2|-|-
TGTGCCATCAGTGCCCGTTCCTTCTATGGCTACACCTTC
CAISARSFYGYTF
>15|TRBV6-2/TRBV6-3|TRBJ2-3|-|TRBD2
TGTGCCAGCAGACCACTAGCGGGGGCCACAGATACGCAGTATTTT
CASRPLAGATDTQYF
>13|TRBV6-1|TRBJ1-1|-|-
TGTGCCAGCAGAAGGACAGTTATGCCTGAAGCTTTCTTT
CASRRTVMPEAFF
>16|TRBV7-9|TRBJ2-1|-|TRBD1
TGTGCCAGCAGCTCGGTCGCGGACAGGCGATACAATGAGCAGTTCTTC
CASSSVADRRYNEQFF
>14|TRBV6-5|TRBJ1-1|-|-
TGTGCCAGCAGTTACGGGGGGCGATATACTGAAGCTTTCTTT
CASSYGGRYTEAFF
>15|TRBV5-6|TRBJ1-3|once|-
TGTGCCAGCAGCGCAGGGGACACCTCTGGAAACACCATATATTTT
CASSAGDTSGNTIYF
>13|TRBV6-5|TRBJ1-2|-|-
TGTGCCAGCAGTTATGGGGAGGCCTATGGCTACGCCTTC
CASSYGEAYGYAF
>16|TRBV10-3|TRBJ1-5|-|-
TGTGCCATCAGTGAGTCGTGGGGTAGAAGCAATCAGCCCCAGCATTTT
CAISESWGRSNQPQHF
>14|TRBV7-9|TRBJ1-1|-|-
TGTGCCAGCAGCTTTGGGACTGTGAACACTGAAGCTTTCTTT
CASSFGTVNTEAFF
>14|TRBV29-1|TRBJ2-7|-|-
TGCAGCGTTGAAGGGGGCAGGTTCTCAGACGAGCAGTACTTC
CSVEGGRFSDEQYF
>14|TRBV6-5|TRBJ1-1|-|-
TGTGCCAGCAGTTACTCACGTGAGGGTTTGGGAGCTTTCTTT
CASSYSREGLGAFF
>13|TRBV5-5|TRBJ1-2|-|-
TGTGCCAGTAGTACAGCAATTAACTATGGCTACACCTTC
CASSTAINYGYTF
>14|TRBV28|TRBJ2-3|-|TRBD1
TGTGCCAGCACCAATGGGACAGGCACAGATACGCAGTATTTT
CASTNGTGTDTQYF
>15|TRBV11-3|TRBJ1-1|-|-
TGTGCCAGCAGACCTACCCGTGGGACCAACACTGAAGCTTTCTTT
CASRPTRGTNTEAFF
>13|TRBV10-3|TRBJ1-5|large|-
TGTGCCATCAGCCCCGAGGGCAATCAGCCCCAGCATTTT
CAISPEGNQPQHF
>14|TRBV29-1|TRBJ1-4|-|-
TGCAGCGTTGGAGGAGGGGTAGGGGATGAAAAACTGTTTTTT
CSVGGGVGDEKLFF
>16|TRBV7-3|TRBJ2-3|-|TRBD2
TGTGCCAGCAGCTCTGGACTAGCGGGAGGCACAGATACGCAGTATTTT
CASSSGLAGGTDTQYF
>18|TRBV10-1|TRBJ2-3|once|TRBD2
TGCGCCAGCAGTGAGTCGAGGAGGGCTAGCGGGAACACAGATACGCAGTATTTT
CASSESRRASGNTDTQYF
>13|TRBV6-2/TRBV6-3|TRBJ1-1|-|-
TGTGCCAGCAGTTACCCCGGCATGGGAGTAGCTTTCTTT
CASSYPGMGVAFF
>13|TRBV6-5|TRBJ2-5|-|-
TGTGCCAGCAGTTACTCCCTGCCGGAGACCCAGTACTTC
CASSYSLPETQYF
>15|TRBV10-3|TRBJ1-1|-|TRBD1
TGTGCCAGCAGTGAGTCGACAGGGATGAACACTGAAGCTTTCTTT
CASSESTGMNTEAFF
>15|TRBV5-4|TRBJ1-3|-|-
TGTGCCAGCAGCTTGCCTCGGGGGGCTGGAAACACCATATATTTT
CASSLPRGAGNTIYF